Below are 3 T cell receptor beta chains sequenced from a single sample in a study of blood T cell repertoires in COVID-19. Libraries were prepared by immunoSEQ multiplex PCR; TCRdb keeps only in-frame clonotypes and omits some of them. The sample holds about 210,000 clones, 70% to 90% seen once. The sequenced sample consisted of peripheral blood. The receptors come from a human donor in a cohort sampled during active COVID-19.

The CDR3: CASSIQHSYNEQFF. The CDR3 DNA reads TGTGCCAGTAGTATTCAACACTCCTACAATGAGCAGTTCTTC. The gene calls are TRBV19 and TRBJ2-1, with no clear D. V gave up 3 bases and J gave up 0 bases, with 6 bases separating them. The CDR3 totals 14 residues. Germline V gene lookup returns CDR1 LNHDA and CDR2 SQIVND (reference sequence).

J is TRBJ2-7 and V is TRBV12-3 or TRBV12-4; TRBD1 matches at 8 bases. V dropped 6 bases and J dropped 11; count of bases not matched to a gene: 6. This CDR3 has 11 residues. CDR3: CASSLGQGKYF. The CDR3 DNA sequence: TGTGCCAGCAGCCTCGGACAGGGCAAGTACTTC.

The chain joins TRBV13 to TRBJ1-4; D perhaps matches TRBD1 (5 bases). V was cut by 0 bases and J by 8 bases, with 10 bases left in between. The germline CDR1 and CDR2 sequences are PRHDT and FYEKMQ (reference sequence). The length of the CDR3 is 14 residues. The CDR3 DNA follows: TGTGCCAGCAGCTTAGGCACAGGCGGCGAAAAACTGTTTTTT. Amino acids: CASSLGTGGEKLFF.